The T cell receptor beta chain under discussion was sequenced for a study of kidney transplant recipient with SARS-CoV-2 infection. MiXCR was run by TCRdb on the reads, yielding one entry per CDR3 protein. This sample has fewer than 250,000 distinct CDR3 sequences; 25% to 35% occur once, and the top ten carry less than 8.5%. The ends lost 9 bases at V and 2 bases at J; junction bases unmatched: 5. Germline V gene lookup returns CDR1 KGHDR and CDR2 SFDVKD. The CDR3 contains 13 residues. At least ten counts were recorded for this clonotype. The sequences come from a blood sample, collected at baseline and around day 120 from a kidney transplant recipient. The receptor comes from a male patient aged 25 to 39 who had COVID-19 and was a kidney transplant recipient. A share of the T cells may be of graft donor origin. The chain uses TRBV24-1 and TRBJ1-2, with 7 bases matching TRBD1. CDR3 in amino acids: CATRQGRNYGYTF. CDR3 bases: TGTGCCACCCGACAGGGACGGAACTATGGCTACACCTTC.